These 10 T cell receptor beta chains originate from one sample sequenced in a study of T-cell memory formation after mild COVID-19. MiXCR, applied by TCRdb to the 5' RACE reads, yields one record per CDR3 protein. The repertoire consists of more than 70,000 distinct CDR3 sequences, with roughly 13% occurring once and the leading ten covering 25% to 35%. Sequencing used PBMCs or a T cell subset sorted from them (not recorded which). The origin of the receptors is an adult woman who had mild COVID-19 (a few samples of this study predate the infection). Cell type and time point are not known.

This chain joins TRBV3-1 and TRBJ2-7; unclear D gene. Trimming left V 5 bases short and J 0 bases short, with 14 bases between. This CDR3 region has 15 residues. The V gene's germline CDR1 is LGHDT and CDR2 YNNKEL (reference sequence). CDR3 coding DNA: TGTGCCAGCAGCACACACAACTACCCCTCCTACGAGCAGTACTTC. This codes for CASSTHNYPSYEQYF.

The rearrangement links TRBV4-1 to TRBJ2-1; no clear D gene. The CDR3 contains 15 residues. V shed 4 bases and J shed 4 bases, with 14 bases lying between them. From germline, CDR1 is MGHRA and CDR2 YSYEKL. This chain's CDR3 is CASSLTSQAYNEQFF. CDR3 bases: TGCGCCAGCAGCCTGACATCCCAAGCTTACAATGAGCAGTTCTTC.

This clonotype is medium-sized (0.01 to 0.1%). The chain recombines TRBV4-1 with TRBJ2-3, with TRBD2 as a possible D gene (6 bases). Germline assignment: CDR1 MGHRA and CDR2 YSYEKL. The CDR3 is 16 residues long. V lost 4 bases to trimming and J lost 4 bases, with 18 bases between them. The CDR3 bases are TGCGCCAGCAGCCGGGGACTCCTACTGGAGGCAGATACGCAGTATTTT. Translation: CASSRGLLLEADTQYF.

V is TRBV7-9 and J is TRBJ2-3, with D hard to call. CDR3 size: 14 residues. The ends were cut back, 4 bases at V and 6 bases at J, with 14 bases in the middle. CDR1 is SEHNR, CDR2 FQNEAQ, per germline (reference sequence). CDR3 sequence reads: CASSSNPLEDTQYF. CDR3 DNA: TGTGCCAGCAGCTCCAACCCTCTAGAGGATACGCAGTATTTT.

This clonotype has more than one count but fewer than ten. The CDR3, as DNA: TGCGCCAGCAGCCAAGATAGAACCGTATTGCACGAGCAGTACTTC. This sequence encodes CASSQDRTVLHEQYF. This rearrangement joins TRBV4-3 to TRBJ2-7; D ambiguous. The V end was cut by 0 bases, the J end by 5 bases, with 14 bases between. The CDR3 loop spans 15 amino acids. Germline CDR1 reads LGHNA; CDR2 reads YSLEER.

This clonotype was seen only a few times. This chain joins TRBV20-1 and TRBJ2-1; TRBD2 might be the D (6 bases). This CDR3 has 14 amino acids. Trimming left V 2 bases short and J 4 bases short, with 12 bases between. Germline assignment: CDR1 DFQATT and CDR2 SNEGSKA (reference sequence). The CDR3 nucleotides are TGCAGTGCTAGACTGGGCCGGGGGTACAATGAGCAGTTCTTC. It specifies CSARLGRGYNEQFF.

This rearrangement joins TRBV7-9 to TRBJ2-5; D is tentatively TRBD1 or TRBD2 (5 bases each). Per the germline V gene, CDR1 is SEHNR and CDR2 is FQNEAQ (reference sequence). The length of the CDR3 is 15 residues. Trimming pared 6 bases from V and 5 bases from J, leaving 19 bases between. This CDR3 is CASRPHGDRAETQYF. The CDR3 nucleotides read TGTGCCAGCAGACCCCACGGGGACCGAGCGGAGACCCAGTACTTC.

CDR3 sequence: CASSLGRDYNEQFF. The DNA for the CDR3 is TGTGCCAGCAGCTTAGGCAGGGATTACAATGAGCAGTTCTTC. The chain couples TRBV7-2 to TRBJ2-1, with D possibly matching TRBD1 (5 bases). Germline-derived CDR1 and CDR2 are SGHTA and FQGNSA. The CDR3 loop spans 14 amino acids. The V gene lost 1 base and the J gene lost 4 bases, with 8 bases spanning the gap.

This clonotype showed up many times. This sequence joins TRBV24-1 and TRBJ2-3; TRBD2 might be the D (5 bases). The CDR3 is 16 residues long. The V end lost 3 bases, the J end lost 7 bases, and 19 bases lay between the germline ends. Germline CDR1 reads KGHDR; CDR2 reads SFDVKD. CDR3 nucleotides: TGTGCCACCAGTGATCCCCTCAGCGGCCCGTGGAATACGCAGTATTTT. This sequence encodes CATSDPLSGPWNTQYF.

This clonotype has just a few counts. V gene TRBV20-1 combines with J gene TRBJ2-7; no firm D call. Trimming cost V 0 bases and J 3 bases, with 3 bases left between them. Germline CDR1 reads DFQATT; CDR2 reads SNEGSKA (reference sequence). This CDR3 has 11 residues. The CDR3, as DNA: TGCAGTGCTAGAGAGCACTACGAGCAGTACTTC. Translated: CSAREHYEQYF.